This record concerns one TCR beta chain sequence. Its target is unknown. The sample originates from a study of CXCR3-negative and CXCR3-positive naive CD8 T cells. Study-wide results and caveats: CXCR3-positive naive cells carried more hydrophobic TRB CDR3s than CXCR3-negative naive cells did.

Identification of naive CD8+ T cells rested on CD45RO-CCR7+CD27+CD95- status. All TRB cDNA libraries came from 5' RACE performed with UMI labels. After re-calling the 5' RACE reads, TCRdb lists one entry per CDR3 protein, DNA absent. The table lists 100,000 to 150,000 distinct CDR3 sequences. Sequencing was performed on naive CXCR3- CD8+ T cells from blood. Subset here: CD45RO-CCR7+CD27+CD95- naive CD8+ T cells lacking CXCR3 (TNR3-). This receptor was identified in a human donor in good health. Some clones in this sample may be carry-over from other donors' samples.

Here the CDR3 reads CASSRGTSVFWNTQYF. The genes are TRBV7-2 and TRBJ2-3; the D call of TRBD2 rests on TCRdb alone, since no DNA is present to check it. The CDR3 loop spans 16 amino acids. Germline V gene sequence: CDR1 SGHTA, CDR2 FQGNSA. The variable domain in full, with the rest retrieved from reference TRBV7-2 and TRBJ2-3, is GAGVSQSPSNKVTEKGKDVELRCDPISGHTALYWYRQSLGQGLEFLIYFQGNSAPDKSGLPSDRFSAERTGGSVSTLTIQRTQQEDSAVYLCASSRGTSVFWNTQYFGPGTRLTVL.